The sequence of this T cell receptor beta chain was determined in a study of a mutant IDH1 vaccine in newly diagnosed glioma. Across the study: Patients had eight vaccinations, in weeks 1, 3, 5, 7, 11, 15, 19 and 23.

V lost 4 bases and J 4 bases, leaving 12 bases between the germline ends. This CDR3 is built from 13 residues. In the case of this clone: Its antigen is currently unknown.

Using immunoSEQ multiplex PCR, the repertoire was profiled, and TCRdb retains in-frame clones only, with some absent. The sample has about 110,000 clones; 85% to 90% are singletons. The time point: week 11, during vaccination. What each vaccine dose contained was 300 ug of mutant IDH1 20-mer peptide, accompanied by topical imiquimod. This TCR derives from a woman between 50 and 59 years old with glioma. This chain links TRBV5-3 with TRBJ2-7; D is perhaps TRBD2 (6 bases). Being an ORF, TRBV5-3 has a function that is uncertain. The specimen comprised PBMCs, sampled from a glioma patient whose treatment included an IDH1 peptide vaccine. The chain's CDR3 is CARSPFRGYEQYF. CDR3 in DNA: TGTGCCAGAAGCCCCTTTCGGGGGTACGAGCAGTACTTC.